The TCR beta chain under discussion was sequenced for a study of blood T cell repertoires in COVID-19. Germline V gene lookup returns CDR1 SGHRS and CDR2 YFSETQ. The CDR3 loop spans 15 amino acids. V shed 0 bases and J shed 3 bases, with 12 bases lying between them. TCRdb keeps only in-frame clones here, not all; method: immunoSEQ multiplex PCR. Of 300,000 to 450,000 clones detected, more than 70% appear once; the ten largest clones hold 1.3%. The sequenced sample consisted of PBMCs or T cells enriched from blood (not recorded which). The chain is built from TRBV5-1 and TRBJ1-1; TRBD1 might be the D (6 bases). This TCR came from a man aged 30 to 45 who had recovered from COVID-19. CDR3 nucleotides: TGCGCCAGCAGCTTGGCAGTCAGGGGTGACACTGAAGCTTTCTTT. It yields the protein CASSLAVRGDTEAFF. Using reference TRBV5-1 and TRBJ1-1 for the parts outside the CDR3, the full variable domain is KAGVTQTPRYLIKTRGQQVTLSCSPISGHRSVSWYQQTPGQGLQFLFEYFSETQRNKGNFPGRFSGRQFSNSRSEMNVSTLELGDSALYLCASSLAVRGDTEAFFGQGTRLTVV.